The source of this T cell receptor beta chain is a study of cytomegalovirus exposure and HLA in healthy donors. Here immunoSEQ multiplex PCR was the method, and the copy in TCRdb shows in-frame clones only, minus some. The sample lists 150,000 to 200,000 clones, roughly nine tenths occurring once. Note on this clone: Its antigen is unknown.

Study-level findings and limits: There were a few CMV-associated chains whose specificity for CMV antigens was confirmed in vitro. A list of about 180 TCR beta chains associated with cytomegalovirus was given. It was reportedly the case that the classifier diagnosed cytomegalovirus status with high specificity and sensitivity.

The CDR3 has 15 residues. The V gene end was trimmed by 3 bases and the J gene end by 7 bases; junction bases not matched to a gene: 4. From germline, CDR1 is ENHRY and CDR2 SYGVKD. This sequence was found in a young woman in good health and CMV-seropositive. The genes are TRBV10-3 and TRBJ2-1, with 12 nucleotides matching TRBD2. Sequencing input: PBMCs. CDR3 sequence reads: CAISDRLAGVNEQFF. The CDR3 bases are TGTGCCATCAGTGACCGACTAGCGGGAGTGAATGAGCAGTTCTTC.